This T cell receptor beta chain was retrieved from a study of cytomegalovirus exposure and HLA in healthy donors. V shed 4 bases and J shed 8 bases, with 12 bases lying between them. The length of the CDR3 is 13 residues. The germline gives CDR1 SNHLY, CDR2 FYNNEI. Study observations and caveats: Presence/absence analyses assumed roughly uniform sequencing depth across donors.

Points on this clone: The antigen is unknown.

The PCR had 60 Vbeta and 13 Jbeta primers. Source study methods: About 10 million shared chains were among some 75 million unique TCR beta chains counted in a later analysis. Profiled with immunoSEQ multiplex PCR; TCRdb holds only in-frame clones, not every one. That table furnishes V, J and clone size, whereas the DNA furnished D and trimming. The repertoire has around 280,000 clones, 85% to 90% of them found once; the top ten carry about 2.5%. The sequence came from a woman between 18 and 30 years old in good health and CMV-seronegative. Input material: PBMCs. The chain recombines TRBV2 with TRBJ1-3; TRBD1 might be the D (6 bases). CDR3 sequence (DNA): TGTGCCAGCAGTGCCACAGGGAGGGACACCATATATTTT. It encodes CASSATGRDTIYF.